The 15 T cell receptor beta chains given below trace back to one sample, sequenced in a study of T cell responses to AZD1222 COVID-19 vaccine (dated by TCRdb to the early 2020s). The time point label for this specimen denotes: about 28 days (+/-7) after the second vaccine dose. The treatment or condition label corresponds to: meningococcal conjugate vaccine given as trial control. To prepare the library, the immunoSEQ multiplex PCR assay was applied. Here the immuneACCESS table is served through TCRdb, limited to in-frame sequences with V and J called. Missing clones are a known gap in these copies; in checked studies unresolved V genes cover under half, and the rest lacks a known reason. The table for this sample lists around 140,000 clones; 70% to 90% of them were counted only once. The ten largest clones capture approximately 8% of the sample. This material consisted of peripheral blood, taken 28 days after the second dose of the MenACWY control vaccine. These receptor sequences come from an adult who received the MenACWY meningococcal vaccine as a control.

As DNA, the CDR3 is TGTGCCAGCAGTCATACTAGCGGGAGGGCCGGGGAGCTGTTTTTT. This translates into CASSHTSGRAGELFF. V is TRBV27 and J is TRBJ2-2; 13 bases match TRBD2. The germline V gene encodes CDR1 MNHEY and CDR2 SMNVEV (reference sequence). Unmatched junction bases numbered 3, after V lost 5 bases and J lost 6 bases. The CDR3 consists of 15 residues.

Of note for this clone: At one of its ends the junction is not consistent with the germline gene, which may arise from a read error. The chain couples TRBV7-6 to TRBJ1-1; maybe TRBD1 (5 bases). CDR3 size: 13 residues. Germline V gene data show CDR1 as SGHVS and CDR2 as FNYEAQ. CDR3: CASSLAGRAEAFF. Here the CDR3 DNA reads TGTGCCAGCAGCTTAGCGGGCAGGGCTGAGGCTTTCTTT.

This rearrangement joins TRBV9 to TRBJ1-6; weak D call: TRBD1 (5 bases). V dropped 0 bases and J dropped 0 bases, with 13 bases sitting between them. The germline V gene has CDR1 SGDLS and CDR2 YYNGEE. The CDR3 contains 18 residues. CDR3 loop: CASSVEDGTSSYNSPLHF. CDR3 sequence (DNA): TGTGCCAGCAGCGTAGAAGACGGGACGAGCTCCTATAATTCACCCCTCCACTTT.

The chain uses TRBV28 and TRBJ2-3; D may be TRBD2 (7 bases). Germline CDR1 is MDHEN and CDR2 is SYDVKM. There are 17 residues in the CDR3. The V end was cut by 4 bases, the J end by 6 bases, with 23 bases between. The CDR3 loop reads CASSSPAGGGGWDTQYF. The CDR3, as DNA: TGTGCCAGCAGTTCTCCCGCCGGGGGCGGGGGTTGGGATACGCAGTATTTT.

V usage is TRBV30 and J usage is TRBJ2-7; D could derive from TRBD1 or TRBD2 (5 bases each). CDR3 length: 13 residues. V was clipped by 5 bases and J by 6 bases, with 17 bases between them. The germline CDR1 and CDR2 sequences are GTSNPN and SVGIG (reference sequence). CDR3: CAWDWTKTSEQYF. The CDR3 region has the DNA TGTGCCTGGGATTGGACAAAAACTAGCGAGCAGTACTTC.

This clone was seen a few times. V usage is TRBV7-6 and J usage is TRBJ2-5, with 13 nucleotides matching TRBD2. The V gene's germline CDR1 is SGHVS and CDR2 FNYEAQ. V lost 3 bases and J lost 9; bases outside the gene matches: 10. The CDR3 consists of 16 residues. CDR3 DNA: TGTGCCAGCAGCTTTGGGGGACTAGCGGGGACAGTGGCCCAGTACTTC. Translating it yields CASSFGGLAGTVAQYF.

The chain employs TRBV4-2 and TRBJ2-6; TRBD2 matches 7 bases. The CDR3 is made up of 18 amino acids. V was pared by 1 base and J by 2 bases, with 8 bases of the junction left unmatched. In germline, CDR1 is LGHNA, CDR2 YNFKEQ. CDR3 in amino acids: CASSQAPVGGAGANVLTF. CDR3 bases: TGTGCCAGCAGCCAAGCCCCCGTGGGAGGGGCTGGGGCCAACGTCCTGACTTTC.

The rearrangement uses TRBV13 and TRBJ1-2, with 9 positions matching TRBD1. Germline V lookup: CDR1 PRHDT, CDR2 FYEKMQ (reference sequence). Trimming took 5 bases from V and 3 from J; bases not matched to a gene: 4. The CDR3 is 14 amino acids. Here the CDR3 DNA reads TGTGCCAGCAGCCCCCGGACAGGGGACTATGGCTACACCTTC. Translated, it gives CASSPRTGDYGYTF.

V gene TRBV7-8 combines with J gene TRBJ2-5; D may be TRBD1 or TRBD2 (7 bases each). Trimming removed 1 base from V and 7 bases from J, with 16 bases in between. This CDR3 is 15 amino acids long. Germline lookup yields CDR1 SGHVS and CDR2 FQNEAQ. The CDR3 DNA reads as TGTGCCAGCAGCTTAGGGGAGGGGGCCCAGTGGACCCAGTACTTC. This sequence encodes CASSLGEGAQWTQYF. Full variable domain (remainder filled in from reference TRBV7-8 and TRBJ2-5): GAGVSQSPRYKVAKRGQDVALRCDPISGHVSLFWYQQALGQGPEFLTYFQNEAQLDKSGLPSDRFFAERPEGSVSTLKIQRTQQEDSAVYLCASSLGEGAQWTQYFGPGTRLLVL.

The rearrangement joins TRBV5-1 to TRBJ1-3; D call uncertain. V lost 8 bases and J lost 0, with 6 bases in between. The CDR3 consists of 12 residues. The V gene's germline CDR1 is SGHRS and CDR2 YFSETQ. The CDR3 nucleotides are TGCGCCAGGGTTTACTCTGGAAACACCATATATTTT. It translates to CARVYSGNTIYF. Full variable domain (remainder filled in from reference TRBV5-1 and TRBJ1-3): KAGVTQTPRYLIKTRGQQVTLSCSPISGHRSVSWYQQTPGQGLQFLFEYFSETQRNKGNFPGRFSGRQFSNSRSEMNVSTLELGDSALYLCARVYSGNTIYFGEGSWLTVV.

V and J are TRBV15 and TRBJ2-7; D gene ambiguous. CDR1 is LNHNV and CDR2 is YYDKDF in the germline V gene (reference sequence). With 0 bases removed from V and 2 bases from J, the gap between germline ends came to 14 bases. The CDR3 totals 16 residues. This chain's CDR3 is CATSRDRRGPPYEQYV. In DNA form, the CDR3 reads TGTGCCACCAGCAGAGATCGGAGAGGTCCCCCCTACGAGCAGTACGTC.

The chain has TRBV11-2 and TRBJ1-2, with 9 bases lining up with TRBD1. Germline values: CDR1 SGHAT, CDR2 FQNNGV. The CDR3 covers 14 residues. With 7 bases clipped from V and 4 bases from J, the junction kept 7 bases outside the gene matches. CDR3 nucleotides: TGTGCCAGCACCCGGGACAGGGCAGTCTATGGCTACACCTTC. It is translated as CASTRDRAVYGYTF.

The DNA of the CDR3 is TGTGCCATCAGTCCCGGACTGACCTACGAGCAGTACTTC. Residues: CAISPGLTYEQYF. V and J are TRBV10-3 and TRBJ2-7; D is possibly TRBD2 (5 bases). The CDR3 runs 13 residues. V dropped 5 bases and J dropped 2 bases, with 10 bases sitting between them. The germline V gene has CDR1 ENHRY and CDR2 SYGVKD.

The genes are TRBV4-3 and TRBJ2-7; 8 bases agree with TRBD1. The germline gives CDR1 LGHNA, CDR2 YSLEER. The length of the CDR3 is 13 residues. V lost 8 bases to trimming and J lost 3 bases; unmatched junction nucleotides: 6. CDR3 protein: CASLRDRCYEQYF. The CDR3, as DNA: TGCGCCAGCCTCCGGGACAGGTGCTACGAGCAGTACTTC.

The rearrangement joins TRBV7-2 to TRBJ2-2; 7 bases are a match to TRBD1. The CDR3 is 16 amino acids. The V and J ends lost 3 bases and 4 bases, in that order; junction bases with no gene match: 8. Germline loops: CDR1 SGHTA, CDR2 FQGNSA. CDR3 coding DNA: TGTGCCAGCAGCTTGCACAGGGGAGTGGTCACCGGGGAGCTGTTTTTT. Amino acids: CASSLHRGVVTGELFF. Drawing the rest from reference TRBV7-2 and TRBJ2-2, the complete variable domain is GAGVSQSPSNKVTEKGKDVELRCDPISGHTALYWYRQSLGQGLEFLIYFQGNSAPDKSGLPSDRFSAERTGGSVSTLTIQRTQQEDSAVYLCASSLHRGVVTGELFFGEGSRLTVL.